This TCR beta chain appears in the sequencing data of a study of shared clonotypes between healthy human individuals. Findings of the study overall: Larger estimated richness was generally recorded for naive subsets relative to memory subsets. Clonotypes shared by all four donors outscored non-shared clonotypes in generation probability.

Some clones are missing from TCRdb's copy, which holds only in-frame ones; the method was immunoSEQ multiplex PCR. The sample lists more than 2 million clones; just over 90% were seen once. This CDR3 is 15 amino acids long. Germline CDR1 and CDR2: MNHEY and SMNVEV (reference sequence). V lost 3 bases and J lost 0, with 6 bases in between. Selected positively for CCR7 and CD45RO-negative, naive CD8 cells excluded terminally differentiated effector memory CD45RA+ cells. Notes on this clone: The antigen remains unidentified. Other DNA sequences of this sample code for an identical CDR3.

The specimen sequenced was naive CD8+ T cells from PBMCs. The V call is TRBV27, the J call TRBJ2-6; unclear D gene. The TCR originated in a man aged 18 to 29 in good health. Some clones in this sample may be carry-over from other donors' samples. The CDR3 loop is CASSLSISGANVLTF. The DNA of the CDR3 is TGTGCCAGCAGTTTGTCCATCTCTGGGGCCAACGTCCTGACTTTC.